The 26 T cell receptor beta chains listed next were all sequenced from one sample in a study of blood T cell repertoires in COVID-19. The method was immunoSEQ multiplex PCR; TCRdb's version includes in-frame clones alone and lacks a portion of them. The table records 150,000 to 200,000 clones, 82% of them present only once. The sequenced material came from peripheral blood. These receptors all stem from a woman between 65 and 79 years old with acute or convalescent COVID-19.

This chain uses TRBV6-1 with TRBJ1-4, with 10 nucleotides matching TRBD1. The CDR3 extends over 16 amino acids. The trim removed 4 bases at V and 4 bases at J, leaving 6 bases unmatched. CDR1 is MNHNS and CDR2 is SASEGT in the germline V gene. Here the CDR3 reads CASSVGQGVGNEKLFF. The CDR3, as DNA: TGTGCCAGCAGTGTAGGACAGGGGGTGGGTAATGAAAAACTGTTTTTT.

This clone has at least ten counts. The chain uses TRBV7-8 and TRBJ1-6, with 7 bases lining up with TRBD1. The CDR3 runs 15 residues. V trimming: 1 base; J trimming: 5 bases; junction bases outside the gene matches: 2. Per the germline V gene, CDR1 is SGHVS and CDR2 is FQNEAQ. In nucleotides, the CDR3 is TGTGCCAGCAGCTTAGGGACAGGAGATAATTCACCCCTCCACTTT. It specifies CASSLGTGDNSPLHF.

This clone was found a few times. The rearrangement joins TRBV11-2 to TRBJ1-2; 7 bases fit TRBD1. The CDR3 runs to 15 residues. Germline V CDR1 and CDR2: SGHAT, FQNNGV. Germline trimming cut 5 bases from V and 4 bases from J; bases unmatched to any gene: 10. CDR3 amino acids: CASSTNRGRGYGYTF. CDR3 coding DNA: TGTGCCAGCAGCACTAACAGGGGAAGAGGCTATGGCTACACCTTC.

V is TRBV19 and J is TRBJ2-1; tentative D call: TRBD1 (5 bases). V lost 1 base and J lost 9, with 13 bases in between. CDR1 and CDR2 (germline): LNHDA, SQIVND (reference sequence). There are 14 residues in the CDR3. CDR3 nucleotide sequence: TGTGCCAGTAGTATAGCCGTTCAGGGCGGTGAGCAGTTCTTC. It encodes CASSIAVQGGEQFF. Using reference TRBV19 and TRBJ2-1 for the parts outside the CDR3, the full variable domain is DGGITQSPKYLFRKEGQNVTLSCEQNLNHDAMYWYRQDPGQGLRLIYYSQIVNDFQKGDIAEGYSVSREKKESFPLTVTSAQKNPTAFYLCASSIAVQGGEQFFGPGTRLTVL.

This rearrangement joins TRBV19 to TRBJ2-3, with 8 bases that match TRBD1. The CDR3 covers 18 residues. Germline assignment: CDR1 LNHDA and CDR2 SQIVND (reference sequence). The ends lost 3 bases at V and 4 bases at J; junction bases unmatched: 15. The CDR3 reads CASSISSWTGLRSDTQYF. The CDR3 nucleotides read TGTGCCAGTAGTATCTCTTCCTGGACAGGGCTGAGATCAGATACGCAGTATTTT.

The chain couples TRBV6-2 or TRBV6-3 to TRBJ2-1; TRBD1 is a possible D gene (6 bases). CDR3 length: 14 amino acids. Trimming took 0 bases from V and 12 from J, leaving 15 bases between them. Germline V gene data show CDR1 as MNHEY and CDR2 as SVGEGT. CDR3 sequence: CASSYSFPGAVQFF. The CDR3 nucleotides are TGTGCCAGCAGTTACTCTTTTCCAGGGGCAGTGCAGTTCTTC.

Only a few counts were recorded for this clone. CDR3: CASSYRQGEFEQFF. CDR3 sequence (DNA): TGCGCCAGCAGCTACCGACAGGGAGAATTTGAGCAGTTCTTC. The chain employs TRBV5-1 and TRBJ2-1; 7 bases fit TRBD1. The CDR3 spans 14 residues. Per the germline V gene, CDR1 is SGHRS and CDR2 is YFSETQ. Unmatched junction bases numbered 9, after V lost 3 bases and J lost 9 bases. Full variable domain (remainder filled in from reference TRBV5-1 and TRBJ2-1): KAGVTQTPRYLIKTRGQQVTLSCSPISGHRSVSWYQQTPGQGLQFLFEYFSETQRNKGNFPGRFSGRQFSNSRSEMNVSTLELGDSALYLCASSYRQGEFEQFFGPGTRLTVL.

The rearrangement joins TRBV3-1 (or the pseudogene TRBV3-2) to TRBJ1-2; no definite D call. There are 14 residues in the CDR3. The V end was cut by 4 bases, the J end by 0 bases, with 9 bases between. The germline V gene has CDR1 LGHDT and CDR2 YNNKEL (reference sequence). CDR3 in amino acids: CASSRGEPNYGYTF. CDR3 coding DNA: TGTGCCAGCAGCCGCGGTGAACCTAACTATGGCTACACCTTC.

This clone was seen once. The chain carries TRBV4-3 and TRBJ1-4, with D hard to call. V lost 2 bases to trimming and J lost 5 bases, with 24 bases between them. Germline CDR1 and CDR2: LGHNA and YSLEER. The CDR3 contains 19 residues. The CDR3 nucleotides are TGCGCCAGCAGCCAAAGTACAGTTGTGGGTTATCCCTCCAATGAAAAACTGTTTTTT. This encodes CASSQSTVVGYPSNEKLFF.

J is TRBJ1-5 and V is TRBV6-5; 12 nucleotides align to TRBD1. Germline lookup yields CDR1 MNHEY and CDR2 SVGAGI. This CDR3 has 15 residues. Unmatched junction bases numbered 5, after V lost 6 bases and J lost 5 bases. The CDR3 DNA is TGTGCCAGCAGCCACGGGACAGGGGGCGATCAGCCCCAGCATTTT. Encoded protein: CASSHGTGGDQPQHF.

In this sample, this clone turned up a few times. This chain connects TRBV19 to TRBJ2-2; no firm D call. The CDR3 runs to 12 residues. V was cut by 5 bases and J by 6 bases, with 7 bases left in between. In germline, CDR1 is LNHDA, CDR2 SQIVND (reference sequence). The CDR3 loop reads CASSHFPGELFF. Here the CDR3 DNA reads TGTGCCAGTAGTCATTTTCCCGGGGAGCTGTTTTTT.

The rearrangement links TRBV6-2 or TRBV6-3 to TRBJ1-5; D remains unclear. This CDR3 has 14 residues. The germline V gene has CDR1 MNHEY and CDR2 SVGEGT. V gave up 6 bases and J gave up 0 bases, with 9 bases separating them. CDR3 protein: CASSLDYSNQPQHF. CDR3 nucleotide sequence: TGTGCCAGCAGCCTAGATTATAGCAATCAGCCCCAGCATTTT.

The rearrangement links TRBV11-2 to TRBJ2-3; a weak D match, TRBD2 (7 bases). The germline V and J ends were trimmed by 2 bases and 1 base, with 13 bases remaining between them. The CDR3 runs 16 residues. Germline CDR1 is SGHAT and CDR2 is FQNNGV. CDR3 DNA sequence: TGTGCCAGCAGCTTATGGGGGGGCGGTGGCACAGATACGCAGTATTTT. This translates into CASSLWGGGGTDTQYF. The whole variable domain, filled in from reference TRBV11-2 and TRBJ2-3, reads EAGVAQSPRYKIIEKRQSVAFWCNPISGHATLYWYQQILGQGPKLLIQFQNNGVVDDSQLPKDRFSAERLKGVDSTLKIQPAKLEDSAVYLCASSLWGGGGTDTQYFGPGTRLTVL.

This rearrangement joins TRBV3-1 (or the pseudogene TRBV3-2) to TRBJ2-1, with 10 nucleotides matching TRBD2. V trimming: 0 bases; J trimming: 9 bases; junction bases outside the gene matches: 2. From germline, CDR1 is LGHDT and CDR2 YNNKEL (reference sequence). The CDR3 contains 14 residues. The CDR3 loop reads CASSQEPSGSEQFF. The CDR3 DNA reads TGTGCCAGCAGCCAAGAGCCTAGCGGGAGTGAGCAGTTCTTC.

The chain is built from TRBV15 and TRBJ1-2, with 7 bases fitting TRBD1. CDR1 is LNHNV, CDR2 YYDKDF, per germline (reference sequence). Unmatched junction bases numbered 5, after V lost 0 bases and J lost 4 bases. This CDR3 has 15 amino acids. The chain's CDR3 is CATSRDEDRIYGYTF. As DNA, the CDR3 is TGTGCCACCAGCAGAGATGAGGACAGGATCTATGGCTACACCTTC.

There are a few counts of this clone. V is TRBV28 and J is TRBJ1-1; D may be TRBD1 (6 bases). V was shortened by 4 bases and J by 10 bases, with 16 bases between the two germline ends. Germline V gives CDR1 MDHEN, CDR2 SYDVKM. The CDR3 runs 13 residues. This chain's CDR3 is CASSSYRVLGAFF. In DNA, the CDR3 is TGTGCCAGCAGTTCTTACAGGGTTCTCGGAGCTTTCTTT.

In its sample, this clone was seen once. This chain connects TRBV4-3 to TRBJ1-1; 8 nucleotides align to TRBD1. V dropped 0 bases and J dropped 4; count of bases not matched to a gene: 7. The CDR3 is 16 amino acids. Germline V CDR1 and CDR2: LGHNA, YSLEER. This CDR3 reads CASSQDLTGVFTEAFF. Here the CDR3 DNA reads TGCGCCAGCAGCCAAGATCTGACAGGGGTTTTCACTGAAGCTTTCTTT.

CDR3 residues: CASSLATDRLSSYNSPLHF. CDR3 coding DNA: TGTGCCAGCAGCTTAGCTACGGACAGGCTGAGCTCCTATAATTCACCCCTCCACTTT. V is TRBV7-9 and J is TRBJ1-6; 7 positions agree with TRBD1. After removal of 0 bases from V and 0 bases from J, the junction contained 8 bases not matched to a gene. Per the germline V gene, CDR1 is SEHNR and CDR2 is FQNEAQ (reference sequence). The CDR3 sequence is 19 residues long.

This clone was observed a few times. The chain has TRBV2 and TRBJ2-7, with 9 bases fitting TRBD1. Germline V lookup: CDR1 SNHLY, CDR2 FYNNEI. The CDR3 is 14 amino acids. V was clipped by 5 bases and J by 6 bases; unmatched bases: 8. The CDR3: CASSLDRGGREQYF. The CDR3 DNA reads as TGTGCCAGCAGTTTGGACAGGGGAGGTCGCGAGCAGTACTTC.

This sequence joins TRBV5-4 and TRBJ2-2; D is perhaps TRBD2 (7 bases). The CDR3 loop spans 15 amino acids. Germline CDR1 is SGHNT and CDR2 is YYREEE (reference sequence). V was cut by 1 base and J by 6 bases, with 13 bases left in between. The CDR3 DNA follows: TGTGCCAGCAGCTTGAGTAGGGGGGGCCCCGGGGAGCTGTTTTTT. Translated: CASSLSRGGPGELFF.

The J gene is TRBJ2-1, the V gene TRBV7-8; the D gene is possibly TRBD2 (6 bases). The V gene's germline CDR1 is SGHVS and CDR2 FQNEAQ. There are 17 residues in the CDR3. Trimming removed 6 bases from V and 8 bases from J, with 26 bases in between. The CDR3 sequence: CASSQYDPGSNIDEQFF. CDR3 DNA sequence: TGTGCCAGCAGTCAATATGACCCCGGGAGCAATATCGATGAGCAGTTCTTC.

The CDR3 coding sequence is TGTGCCAGCAGCGCCCCCATGAGCTATGGCTACACCTTC. It encodes CASSAPMSYGYTF. The chain links TRBV2 to TRBJ1-2; the D is unclear. There are 13 residues in the CDR3. From germline, CDR1 is SNHLY and CDR2 FYNNEI. Trimming left V 6 bases short and J 4 bases short, with 12 bases between. Using reference TRBV2 and TRBJ1-2 for the parts outside the CDR3, the full variable domain is EPEVTQTPSHQVTQMGQEVILRCVPISNHLYFYWYRQILGQKVEFLVSFYNNEISEKSEIFDDQFSVERPDGSNFTLKIRSTKLEDSAMYFCASSAPMSYGYTFGSGTRLTVV.

The chain is built from TRBV27 and TRBJ2-3; no clear D. V was pared by 3 bases and J by 2 bases, with 9 bases between. The CDR3 covers 14 residues. Per germline, CDR1 MNHEY and CDR2 SMNVEV (reference sequence). In nucleotides, the CDR3 is TGTGCCAGCAGTTTTGGCAGGCTCACAGATACGCAGTATTTT. Amino acid sequence: CASSFGRLTDTQYF.

The chain joins TRBV3-1 (or the pseudogene TRBV3-2) to TRBJ1-2; D remains ambiguous. V was trimmed by 0 bases and J by 4 bases, leaving 9 bases between them. Germline V gives CDR1 LGHDT, CDR2 YNNKEL (reference sequence). The CDR3 loop spans 14 amino acids. The DNA of the CDR3 is TGTGCCAGCAGCCAAGATCGGTGGAGCTATGGCTACACCTTC. This encodes CASSQDRWSYGYTF.

On this clone itself: An end of the junction differs from the germline gene, which may be a read error. The V call is TRBV28, the J call TRBJ2-2; 7 positions agree with TRBD1. CDR1 MDHEN and CDR2 SYDVKM come from the germline V gene. The length of the CDR3 is 16 residues. CDR3 sequence (DNA): TGTGCCAGCAATTTAATTACAGGGGCGGGCACCGGGGAGCTGTTTTTT. Protein product: CASNLITGAGTGELFF.

The V call is TRBV27, the J call TRBJ2-1; possibly TRBD1 for D (6 bases). V lost 4 bases, J lost 7 bases, and 14 bases lay in between. CDR3 length: 14 residues. Looked up from germline, CDR1 is MNHEY and CDR2 is SMNVEV (reference sequence). CDR3 coding DNA: TGTGCCAGCAGTTGGCAGGGGCTCGTAAATGAGCAGTTCTTC. Encoded protein: CASSWQGLVNEQFF.